The clone carrying this TCR beta chain was counted many times. Its antigen is undetermined. This record belongs to a study of metastatic and nonmetastatic thyroid tumors. Study details: Comparative analysis of repertoires was undertaken across blood and tumor or nodule tissue obtained from malignant and benign thyroid patients.

TCRdb re-clonotyped the PCR reads through MiXCR. The table has approximately 40,000 clones, around 10% seen once; the top ten hold around 25%. General study findings and limits: Malignant thyroid tumors reportedly had TCR beta diversity that was significantly higher than in benign nodules, in blood and tumor.

The germline V gene has CDR1 SGHAT and CDR2 FQNNGV. This CDR3 has 18 residues. V lost 5 bases and J 8 bases, leaving 27 bases between the germline ends. No treatment had been given to any patient before thyroid surgery. The TCR was taken from a female donor with papillary thyroid cancer or a benign thyroid nodule (not recorded which). Some clones in this sample may be carry-over from other donors' samples. V is TRBV11-2 and J is TRBJ1-4, with D perhaps matching TRBD1 (6 bases). Sequenced: blood. This CDR3 reads CASSPRSILDRSNEKLFF. CDR3 coding DNA: TGTGCCAGCAGCCCCCGGAGCATTTTGGACAGATCCAACGAAAAACTGTTTTTT. Together with reference TRBV11-2 and TRBJ1-4, the CDR3 gives the full variable domain: EAGVAQSPRYKIIEKRQSVAFWCNPISGHATLYWYQQILGQGPKLLIQFQNNGVVDDSQLPKDRFSAERLKGVDSTLKIQPAKLEDSAVYLCASSPRSILDRSNEKLFFGSGTQLSVL.